Sequencing of this T cell receptor beta chain was carried out in a study of blood T cell repertoires in COVID-19 (TCRdb year 2020). Concerning the study at large: Samples from collaborators originated in the United States, Italy and Spain and spanned both the acute and convalescent phases of COVID-19. Samples came from the ongoing ImmuneRACE study (first 160 participants) plus 1,254 subjects from 6 global collaborators. The dataset comprised deeply sampled blood TCRbeta repertoires from subjects exposed to, actively infected with, or recovered from COVID-19. The repertoires were released in a freely available public database meant as a resource for research on the immune response to SARS-CoV-2. Where available, HLA class I and class II types were taken from metadata supplied by the sample provider and were not determined by assay-based typing. The prospective study material was composed of cDNA or gDNA derived from T cells, B-cell-depleted T cells, or PBMCs. Nearly every sample came with metadata listing a de-identified subject ID, COVID-19 status, age in years and sex.

The collaborating institutions used their own protocols to collect whole blood in K2EDTA tubes. For TCRbeta analysis, collaborators shipped samples in one of three forms: frozen whole blood, isolated PBMCs, or DNA extracted from either of those sample types. TCRbeta CDR3 regions were amplified from genomic DNA by means of the immunoSEQ Assay, a bias-controlled multiplex PCR. Turning to the authors' computational methods: The number of nucleated cells in each sample was estimated from the amplification of reference gene primers within the assay. To quantify the absolute abundance of each unique TCRbeta CDR3 rearrangement, sequence reads were collapsed and filtered. For each sample, productive Simpson clonality was calculated as the square root of Simpson's diversity index over productive rearrangements. This immuneACCESS table, as held by TCRdb, lists in-frame sequences with V and J called but not all clones. Of the missing ones, under half trace to an unresolved V gene in checked studies; the others have no known cause. V and J calls and clone size come straight from that table; D and trimming were deduced from the DNA. This sample is represented by about 73,000 clones; approximately 80% of them were singletons. The ten largest clones take up roughly 4.5% of the sample.

This clone showed up just a few times. Its specific antigen is unknown. No per-base quality is available; no much larger clone lies one base away. CDR1 and CDR2 are read off the germline V gene as SNHLY and FYNNEI. Trimming takes 5 bases off V and 1 base off J; junction bases not matched to a gene: 5. Including the terminal cysteine and phenylalanine, the CDR3 comprises 17 residues. Just CDR3 DNA is preserved here, 51 bases in frame from base 1. On the study overall, not on this receptor specifically: The quantity of clinical and demographic metadata differed by source and by participant and was supplied without curation.

The sequencing sample was made of peripheral blood. This TCR was recovered from a woman aged 55-69 years with acute or convalescent COVID-19. Recombination joined TRBV2 with TRBJ2-3, with 14 middle bases fitting TRBD2. Here the CDR3 is given as CASSPGLAGAGTDTQYF. The DNA sequence reads TGTGCCAGCAGTCCGGGACTAGCGGGAGCGGGCACAGATACGCAGTATTTT.